The 31 T cell receptor beta chains in this list originate from one sample, sequenced in a study of blood T cells in healthy people across ages (dated by TCRdb to about 2015). The library was built by means of 5' RACE. For sequencing, an Illumina HiSeq 2500 was employed. A second PCR of roughly 7 to 12 cycles was run with a J-beta primer mix and a sample-barcoded 5' primer. The public reads were reprocessed in TCRdb via fastp at Q25 and MiXCR, keeping in-frame beta chains. Rows matching on CDR3 protein sequence are summarized as one entry with the most common DNA and genes. Recorded for this sample are 1.5 million to 2 million distinct CDR3 sequences; approximately 50% of them occurred a single time. The ten most abundant clones make up over 2% of the sample. Sequencing was performed on blood. All receptors come from a woman between 40 and 50 years old in good health.

The table lists this clonotype with a few counts. The V gene is TRBV7-2, the J gene TRBJ2-5; D remains unclear. CDR1 and CDR2 (germline): SGHTA, FQGNSA. V was cut by 1 base and J by 6 bases, with 6 bases left in between. This CDR3 contains 12 residues. CDR3 in amino acids: CASSLDSKTQYF. The CDR3 DNA reads as TGTGCCAGCAGCTTAGATTCCAAGACCCAGTACTTC.

The chain has TRBV4-3 and TRBJ2-1, with a tentative D call TRBD1 (5 bases). This CDR3 is 14 amino acids long. The V gene lost 4 bases and the J gene lost 9 bases, with 16 bases spanning the gap. Per germline, CDR1 LGHNA and CDR2 YSLEER. CDR3: CASSPRSAQGEQFF. As DNA, the CDR3 is TGCGCCAGCAGCCCGAGATCGGCCCAGGGTGAGCAGTTCTTC.

J is TRBJ2-5 and V is TRBV5-1; 8 nucleotides match TRBD1. Germline CDR1 reads SGHRS; CDR2 reads YFSETQ. The CDR3 runs to 15 residues. V lost 1 base and J lost 1; bases outside the gene matches: 3. The chain's CDR3 is CASSLWTGSQETQYF. In nucleotides, the CDR3 is TGCGCCAGCAGCTTGTGGACAGGGAGCCAAGAGACCCAGTACTTC.

This clonotype occurred a few times. The chain couples TRBV20-1 to TRBJ2-7; no clear D. V lost 3 bases and J 2 bases, leaving 8 bases between the germline ends. This CDR3 spans 12 amino acids. Germline CDR1 is DFQATT and CDR2 is SNEGSKA (reference sequence). The DNA for the CDR3 is TGCAGTGCTAGGGCGGCAGCCTACGAGCAGTACTTC. Translated: CSARAAAYEQYF.

The rearrangement joins TRBV6-2 or TRBV6-3 to TRBJ2-5; TRBD2 agrees at 15 bases. Germline V gene lookup returns CDR1 MNHEY and CDR2 SVGEGT. Trimming removed 5 bases from V and 5 bases from J; junction bases left unmatched: 6. The CDR3 is made up of 16 amino acids. The chain's CDR3 is CASSPGTSGGLETQYF. CDR3 bases: TGTGCCAGCAGTCCCGGGACTAGCGGGGGGTTGGAGACCCAGTACTTC.

The chain combines TRBV7-2 with TRBJ1-5; 8 bases line up with TRBD1. V lost 1 base, J lost 6 bases, and 8 bases stayed unmatched. The germline CDR1 and CDR2 sequences are SGHTA and FQGNSA. The CDR3 has 16 residues. The CDR3 nucleotides read TGTGCCAGCAGCTTAGTTGGTGGACAGGGCCTTCAGCCCCAGCATTTT. As protein: CASSLVGGQGLQPQHF.

The CDR3 nucleotides are TGTGCCATCAGTGAACGACAGGGGGCAACAGATACGCAGTATTTT. This codes for CAISERQGATDTQYF. The genes are TRBV10-3 and TRBJ2-3; 10 nucleotides align to TRBD1. The CDR3 is 15 amino acids. Trimming removed 3 bases from V and 3 bases from J; junction bases left unmatched: 3. Germline lookup yields CDR1 ENHRY and CDR2 SYGVKD.

The rearrangement joins TRBV27 to TRBJ2-1; tentative D call: TRBD2 (7 bases). V gave up 6 bases and J gave up 2 bases, with 17 bases separating them. The CDR3 loop spans 16 amino acids. The germline V gene encodes CDR1 MNHEY and CDR2 SMNVEV (reference sequence). The CDR3 protein is CASSSTDGGPYNEQFF. CDR3 DNA: TGTGCCAGCAGCTCAACAGACGGGGGGCCCTACAATGAGCAGTTCTTC.

V gene TRBV2 combines with J gene TRBJ1-2; no firm D call. V dropped 9 bases and J dropped 7 bases, with 15 bases sitting between them. The CDR3 runs 12 residues. Germline lookup yields CDR1 SNHLY and CDR2 FYNNEI. The CDR3 DNA reads TGTGCCAGATGGGAGGCGGCGCGTGGCTACACCTTC. It encodes CARWEAARGYTF.

Of note for this clonotype: This may arise from a read error, as a much more abundant clone is one base away. The V gene is TRBV6-2 or TRBV6-3, the J gene TRBJ2-1; D is undetermined. The CDR3 sequence is 11 residues long. V dropped 6 bases and J dropped 9 bases, with 9 bases sitting between them. CDR1 and CDR2 (germline): MNHEY, SVGEGT. The CDR3 sequence is CASRGWGEQFF. In DNA form, the CDR3 reads TGTGCCAGCAGGGGGTGGGGTGAGCAGTTCTTC.

This clonotype turned up a few times. The V gene is TRBV14, the J gene TRBJ2-7; no clear D gene. The V end lost 0 bases, the J end lost 0 bases, and 15 bases lay between the germline ends. The V gene's germline CDR1 is SGHDN and CDR2 FVKESK. The CDR3 totals 17 residues. CDR3 sequence: CASSQDVRRRRSYEQYF. In DNA, the CDR3 is TGTGCCAGCAGCCAAGACGTCAGGCGCCGGCGCTCCTACGAGCAGTACTTC.

On this clonotype itself: At one of its ends the junction is not consistent with the germline gene, which may arise from a read error. J is TRBJ1-6 and V is TRBV28, with D maybe TRBD1 (5 bases). The CDR3 runs to 15 residues. The V gene's germline CDR1 is MDHEN and CDR2 SYDVKM. As DNA, the CDR3 is TGCGCCAGCAACCCTTCCGGGACGGAGAATTCACCCCTCCACTTT. It specifies CASNPSGTENSPLHF.

The genes are TRBV7-3 and TRBJ2-1; 11 nucleotides align to TRBD2. J was trimmed by 10 bases and V by 0 bases; bases with no gene match: 11. Germline values: CDR1 SGHTA, CDR2 FQGTGA. This CDR3 contains 17 residues. The CDR3 loop is CASSLTSGGAGVGEQFF. The CDR3 coding sequence is TGTGCCAGCAGCTTAACTAGCGGGGGGGCCGGCGTGGGAGAGCAGTTCTTC.

This clonotype was counted between two and nine times. The chain combines TRBV7-2 with TRBJ2-5; TRBD2 might be the D (5 bases). V gave up 5 bases and J gave up 4 bases, with 14 bases separating them. Germline V lookup: CDR1 SGHTA, CDR2 FQGNSA. The CDR3 is 14 residues long. CDR3 sequence (DNA): TGTGCCAGCAGCCCTAGCAGGACTTTAGAGACCCAGTACTTC. Translated, it gives CASSPSRTLETQYF.

This clonotype was seen a few times. The chain has TRBV20-1 and TRBJ2-5; 7 bases map to TRBD1. CDR3 length: 12 amino acids. V gave up 6 bases and J gave up 3 bases; unmatched junction bases: 4. CDR1 is DFQATT and CDR2 is SNEGSKA in the germline V gene (reference sequence). CDR3: CSAAGQEETQYF. The CDR3 coding sequence is TGCAGTGCAGCAGGACAGGAAGAGACCCAGTACTTC.

This clonotype is a singleton in its sample. This rearrangement joins TRBV13 to TRBJ2-5, with 10 bases lining up with TRBD2. The V segment lost 3 bases and the J segment 5 bases; nucleotides outside the gene matches: 9. The CDR3 is 16 residues long. The V gene's germline CDR1 is PRHDT and CDR2 FYEKMQ (reference sequence). CDR3 residues: CASSFGQAGGPETQYF. The CDR3 nucleotides read TGTGCCAGCAGCTTTGGTCAAGCGGGGGGGCCGGAGACCCAGTACTTC.

The rearrangement links TRBV7-9 to TRBJ2-3, with a possible D match to TRBD1 (5 bases). Germline values: CDR1 SEHNR, CDR2 FQNEAQ (reference sequence). Trimming left V 1 base short and J 14 bases short, with 19 bases between. This CDR3 has 14 residues. In DNA form, the CDR3 reads TGTGCCAGCAGCTTAGAAGAAGGGGCCCTAAGCCTGTATTTT. Translation: CASSLEEGALSLYF.

The CDR3 here is CSVRTSPSSYEQYF. The DNA for the CDR3 is TGCAGCGTGCGGACTAGCCCCAGCTCCTACGAGCAGTACTTC. The V call is TRBV29-1, the J call TRBJ2-7; 8 positions agree with TRBD2. With V trimmed by 6 bases and J by 0 bases, 7 bases remained unmatched. In germline, CDR1 is SQVTM, CDR2 ANQGSEA. The length of the CDR3 is 14 residues.

On this clonotype itself: A much larger clone differs by one base, so this may be a read error. The chain is built from TRBV11-3 and TRBJ2-1, with 9 bases aligning to TRBD2. The end of the DNA fits TRBJ2-7 better, so the J call may be wrong. The CDR3 has 15 amino acids. Germline V gene sequence: CDR1 SGHNT, CDR2 YENEEA. Written as DNA, the CDR3 is TGTGCCAGCAGCCGTAGCGGGAGCTCCTACAATGAGCAGTACTTC. It codes for CASSRSGSSYNEQYF.

The V gene is TRBV7-2, the J gene TRBJ2-3; a weak D match, TRBD1 (6 bases). Germline lookup yields CDR1 SGHTA and CDR2 FQGNSA. Between the trimmed V and J ends, which lost 5 bases and 8 bases, there was a span of 17 bases. The length of the CDR3 is 14 residues. The CDR3 nucleotides read TGTGCCAGCAGCGCTACTGGGGGCAGGGGTACGCAGTATTTT. This sequence encodes CASSATGGRGTQYF. Drawing the rest from reference TRBV7-2 and TRBJ2-3, the complete variable domain is GAGVSQSPSNKVTEKGKDVELRCDPISGHTALYWYRQSLGQGLEFLIYFQGNSAPDKSGLPSDRFSAERTGGSVSTLTIQRTQQEDSAVYLCASSATGGRGTQYFGPGTRLTVL.

At least ten counts were recorded for this clonotype. V gene TRBV6-5 combines with J gene TRBJ2-6; D not certain. V lost 5 bases and J 4 bases, leaving 9 bases between the germline ends. Looked up from germline, CDR1 is MNHEY and CDR2 is SVGAGI. The CDR3 runs 14 residues. The chain's CDR3 is CASSTRRGANVLTF. CDR3 DNA sequence: TGTGCCAGCAGTACCCGGCGGGGGGCCAACGTCCTGACTTTC.

The genes are TRBV12-3 or TRBV12-4 and TRBJ2-3; possible D gene TRBD2, 7 bases. This CDR3 spans 14 amino acids. Trimming removed 8 bases at V and 2 bases at J, with 14 bases between. In DNA form, the CDR3 reads TGTGCCAGCGGGGGGGCGACATTCACAGATACGCAGTATTTT. It encodes CASGGATFTDTQYF.

This clonotype occurred a few times. The V and J genes are TRBV4-3 and TRBJ2-7; 8 nucleotides align to TRBD1. J gave up 0 bases and V 4 bases, and 11 bases lay outside the gene matches. The CDR3 is made up of 17 amino acids. Germline CDR1 is LGHNA and CDR2 is YSLEER. The CDR3 reads CASSPHHDRGISYEQYF. Here the CDR3 DNA reads TGCGCCAGCAGCCCACATCACGACAGGGGCATCTCCTACGAGCAGTACTTC.

The rearrangement uses TRBV4-2 and TRBJ1-5; unclear D gene. This CDR3 spans 14 amino acids. V was shortened by 1 base and J by 1 base, with 5 bases between the two germline ends. In germline, CDR1 is LGHNA, CDR2 YNFKEQ. The CDR3 reads CASSQAESNQPQHF. The CDR3 DNA is TGTGCCAGCAGCCAAGCGGAGAGCAATCAGCCCCAGCATTTT.

In its sample, this clonotype was seen a few times. The J gene is TRBJ2-7, the V gene TRBV4-2; 8 bases are a match to TRBD1. Germline lookup yields CDR1 LGHNA and CDR2 YNFKEQ. After removal of 0 bases from V and 3 bases from J, the junction contained 7 bases not matched to a gene. This CDR3 spans 16 amino acids. The DNA for the CDR3 is TGTGCCAGCAGCCAAGACGCCGGGGACAGGAACTACGAGCAGTACTTC. This gives the protein CASSQDAGDRNYEQYF.

The chain links TRBV18 to TRBJ2-1, with D uncertain. Trimming stripped 3 bases from V and 7 bases from J, with 16 bases between. CDR1 and CDR2 from the germline V gene are KGHSH and LQKENI. This CDR3 contains 15 residues. The DNA of the CDR3 is TGTGCCAGCTCACCTCGGACGGAAGTTCTGAATGAGCAGTTCTTC. Its translation: CASSPRTEVLNEQFF.

The rearrangement links TRBV12-3 or TRBV12-4 to TRBJ2-1; D is uncertain. Judging by the DNA end, TRBJ2-7 fits better; the J call may be wrong. This CDR3 is built from 16 residues. This chain's CDR3 is CASSLVLVIPYNEQYF. DNA for the CDR3: TGTGCCAGCAGTTTAGTTTTAGTAATCCCCTACAATGAGCAGTACTTC.

This clonotype was picked up one time. V is TRBV20-1 and J is TRBJ2-5; D call uncertain. The CDR3 totals 13 residues. The germline V gene has CDR1 DFQATT and CDR2 SNEGSKA (reference sequence). V lost 7 bases and J 2 bases, leaving 14 bases between the germline ends. CDR3 protein: CSGERSPQETQYF. The CDR3 DNA is TGCAGTGGTGAACGAAGTCCGCAAGAGACCCAGTACTTC.

The J gene is TRBJ1-4, the V gene TRBV5-1; the D is unclear. The germline V gene encodes CDR1 SGHRS and CDR2 YFSETQ. CDR3 length: 17 residues. The V and J ends lost 4 bases and 1 base respectively, with 17 bases between them. The CDR3, as DNA: TGCGCCAGCAGCCGGTTTTTGAGGGAGGGAACTAATGAAAAACTGTTTTTT. Amino acid sequence: CASSRFLREGTNEKLFF.

This clonotype was detected only a few times. The rearrangement links TRBV20-1 to TRBJ2-3; D perhaps matches TRBD1 (7 bases). CDR1 is DFQATT and CDR2 is SNEGSKA in the germline V gene (reference sequence). The ends were cut back, 6 bases at V and 4 bases at J, with 11 bases in the middle. The CDR3 is 12 amino acids. CDR3 region: CSARGAADTQYF. The DNA for the CDR3 is TGCAGTGCCAGGGGGGCGGCAGATACGCAGTATTTT.

This clonotype was seen only a few times. The chain couples TRBV29-1 to TRBJ2-1; TRBD1 matches 10 bases. Germline V gene lookup returns CDR1 SQVTM and CDR2 ANQGSEA. Trimming removed 2 bases from V and 2 bases from J; junction bases left unmatched: 3. The CDR3 totals 15 residues. DNA for the CDR3: TGCAGCGTTGAACTGGGACAGGGGCCCTACAATGAGCAGTTCTTC. This codes for CSVELGQGPYNEQFF.